The clone carrying this T cell receptor (beta chain) came up many times. Its antigen is undetermined. These data originate in a study of neurological immune-mediated disorders. Germline loops: CDR1 MNHEY, CDR2 SVGAGI. The CDR3 runs to 13 residues. Trimming cost V 6 bases and J 9 bases, with 15 bases left between them. Study results and limitations: None of the CDR3 amino acid sequences of expanded clones were shared across subjects, and this suggested private repertoires in all groups.

TCRdb redid the calling of the 5' RACE reads with MiXCR, one entry per CDR3 protein. The data hold tens of thousands of distinct CDR3 sequences, with roughly 17% observed a single time. In Maryland, USA, blood bank volunteers were the healthy controls. The specimen was PBMCs. The receptor was derived from a middle-aged woman in good health. V usage is TRBV6-5 and J usage is TRBJ2-1, with D tentatively TRBD2 (5 bases). The CDR3 reads CASRVRELGEQFF. CDR3 bases: TGTGCCAGCAGGGTGAGGGAGTTGGGTGAGCAGTTCTTC.